The rows below give T cell receptor beta chains drawn from one sample of a study of CD4 T cells in relation to SARS-CoV-2 and coronaviruses. Generated by immunoSEQ multiplex PCR, the TCRdb table keeps only in-frame clones and is missing some. The sample has roughly 30,000 clones, roughly 78% seen once. These TCRs' antigens remain unknown. Input material: CD4+ T cells from PBMCs, cultured in vitro. The receptors stem from a human donor in good health. The CDR3 runs from the conserved cysteine through the conserved F or W. A D gene is named only where the DNA matches it firmly. Part of the rows lack a size; the others show once, few, many or a class for expanded clones.

clone_size d_call j_call v_call cdr3_aa cdr3_nt
. . TRBJ2-7 TRBV10-3 CAISESGRTSYEQYF TGTGCCATCAGTGAGTCAGGGAGAACTTCCTACGAGCAGTACTTC
. TRBD1 TRBJ1-5 TRBV6-6 CASSQSGGGVQPQHF TGTGCCAGCAGCCAATCAGGGGGCGGGGTTCAGCCCCAGCATTTT
. . TRBJ2-1 TRBV6-6 CASSYVGGSYNEQFF TGTGCCAGCAGTTACGTCGGAGGCTCCTACAATGAGCAGTTCTTC
few . TRBJ2-2 TRBV6-4 CASSDRQATGELFF TGTGCCAGCAGTGACAGACAGGCCACCGGGGAGCTGTTTTTT
. . TRBJ1-1 TRBV19 CASSISGGSRWTEAFF TGTGCCAGTAGTATATCGGGGGGCAGTCGATGGACTGAAGCTTTCTTT
. . TRBJ1-6 TRBV27 CASRSPLRQAIGPLHF TGTGCCAGCAGATCCCCCCTCAGACAGGCCATTGGACCCCTCCACTTT
. TRBD2 TRBJ2-3 TRBV5-1 CASSFLAGGGDTQYF TGCGCCAGCAGCTTTCTAGCGGGAGGTGGAGATACGCAGTATTTT
once . TRBJ2-3 TRBV18 CASSSVTGPDTQYF TGTGCCAGCTCATCCGTAACAGGGCCAGATACGCAGTATTTT
. . TRBJ2-7 TRBV19 CASSIGGITYEQYF TGTGCCAGTAGTATAGGTGGGATTACCTACGAGCAGTACTTC
. . TRBJ2-7 TRBV5-4 CASSSTETYEQYF TGTGCCAGCAGCTCGACAGAGACCTACGAGCAGTACTTC
. TRBD1 TRBJ2-5 TRBV5-1 CASSLATGGEETQYF TGCGCCAGCAGCTTGGCGACAGGGGGCGAGGAGACCCAGTACTTC
. . TRBJ1-1 TRBV29-1 CSVDLGETNTEAFF TGCAGCGTTGATCTTGGGGAAACGAACACTGAAGCTTTCTTT
. TRBD2 TRBJ2-2 TRBV6-2/TRBV6-3 CASSYLAGGPNTGELFF TGTGCCAGCAGTTACCTAGCGGGAGGGCCTAACACCGGGGAGCTGTTTTTT
. . TRBJ2-2 TRBV5-4 CASSPDFARELFF TGTGCCAGCAGCCCCGACTTCGCCCGGGAGCTGTTTTTT
. . TRBJ1-2 TRBV2 CASSERSNTNYGYTF TGTGCCAGCAGTGAAAGGTCAAATACTAACTATGGCTACACCTTC
once . TRBJ2-3 TRBV18 CASSPPYGEANTDTQYF TGTGCCAGCTCACCACCGTACGGGGAGGCTAACACAGATACGCAGTATTTT
. . TRBJ2-7 TRBV2 CASSVERSGEQYF TGTGCCAGCAGTGTCGAGCGTTCAGGCGAGCAGTACTTC
. . TRBJ1-1 TRBV6-5 CASKDWKGNTEAFF TGTGCCAGCAAGGACTGGAAAGGGAACACTGAAGCTTTCTTT
. . TRBJ1-6 TRBV6-5 CASSYNGGSGNSPLHF TGTGCCAGCAGTTACAATGGGGGGTCGGGGAATTCACCCCTCCACTTT
few . TRBJ2-3 TRBV5-1 CASSLDSPGDTQYF TGCGCCAGCAGCTTGGACTCACCCGGGGATACGCAGTATTTT
. . TRBJ2-3 TRBV3-1/TRBV3-2 CASSQATDTQYF TGTGCCAGCAGCCAAGCGACAGATACGCAGTATTTT
. . TRBJ2-3 TRBV19 CASGPWAGSSTDTQYF TGTGCCAGTGGTCCCTGGGCGGGGTCTAGCACAGATACGCAGTATTTT
. . TRBJ1-2 TRBV5-8 CASSWDNRPNPYGYTF TGTGCCAGCAGCTGGGACAACAGGCCGAATCCTTATGGCTACACCTTC
. TRBD2 TRBJ2-1 TRBV3-1/TRBV3-2 CASSQEGTSGSNEQFF TGTGCCAGCAGCCAAGAAGGGACTAGCGGGAGCAATGAGCAGTTCTTC
. . TRBJ1-6 TRBV11-2 CASSPGRRGYNSPLHF TGTGCCAGCAGCCCGGGACGACGGGGATATAATTCACCCCTCCACTTT
. . TRBJ2-2 TRBV7-9 CASSPDLYTGELFF TGTGCCAGCAGCCCGGACCTATACACCGGGGAGCTGTTTTTT
few . TRBJ2-5 TRBV4-1 CASSRTPQETQYF TGCGCCAGCAGCCGAACACCCCAAGAGACCCAGTACTTC
. . TRBJ2-2 TRBV6-2/TRBV6-3 CASSNFKGGELFF TGTGCCAGCAGTAACTTCAAAGGCGGGGAGCTGTTTTTT
. TRBD1 TRBJ1-4 TRBV7-9 CASSEGTGAEKLFF TGTGCCAGCAGCGAGGGGACAGGGGCAGAAAAACTGTTTTTT
. . TRBJ1-1 TRBV5-1 CASSPGGKREAEAFF TGCGCCAGCAGCCCGGGAGGGAAAAGGGAGGCTGAAGCTTTCTTT
. . TRBJ2-7 TRBV4-3 CASSQDSAGLGYEQYF TGCGCCAGCAGCCAAGATTCGGCGGGCCTGGGGTACGAGCAGTACTTC
few . TRBJ1-1 TRBV19 CASKGLGSLMNTEAFF TGTGCCAGTAAGGGTCTAGGGAGTCTAATGAACACTGAAGCTTTCTTT